These 21 T cell receptor beta chains were sequenced from one sample in a study of control samples from healthy donors and cancer patients. Sequenced by immunoSEQ multiplex PCR; TCRdb stores in-frame clones only, minus some. The data contain 90,000 or so clones, roughly 84% of them singletons. The sample was PBMCs. These receptors were obtained from a man between 65 and 85 years old with lung cancer.

The V call is TRBV5-1, the J call TRBJ2-3, with 8 positions matching TRBD1. V dropped 5 bases and J dropped 7; count of bases not matched to a gene: 9. Germline loops: CDR1 SGHRS, CDR2 YFSETQ. The CDR3 consists of 14 residues. The CDR3 DNA reads TGCGCCAGCAGACCAGATCAGGGGGCGAATACGCAGTATTTT. Translating gives CASRPDQGANTQYF.

The genes are TRBV12-5 and TRBJ2-7, with D tentatively TRBD1 (6 bases). With 8 bases removed from V and 1 base from J, the gap between germline ends came to 18 bases. Germline values: CDR1 LGHNT, CDR2 FRNRAP. CDR3 length: 15 amino acids. The CDR3 DNA follows: TGTGCTAGTTCCCGGACAGTGGGCTTTTCCTACGAGCAGTACTTC. This codes for CASSRTVGFSYEQYF.

In this sample, this clone turned up once. V is TRBV4-1 and J is TRBJ2-3; D perhaps matches TRBD2 (6 bases). Trimming pared 6 bases from V and 1 base from J, leaving 17 bases between. This CDR3 contains 16 residues. Germline assignment: CDR1 MGHRA and CDR2 YSYEKL. CDR3 amino acids: CASSSGGGLGTDTQYF. The CDR3 nucleotides are TGCGCCAGCAGTTCCGGAGGAGGGTTGGGCACAGATACGCAGTATTTT.

The chain is built from TRBV2 and TRBJ1-2, with D maybe TRBD1 (5 bases). V lost 3 bases and J 6 bases, leaving 11 bases between the germline ends. This CDR3 is 13 amino acids long. Germline V gives CDR1 SNHLY, CDR2 FYNNEI. CDR3 sequence: CASSEERGDGYTF. For the CDR3, the DNA is TGTGCCAGCAGTGAGGAAAGGGGCGATGGCTACACCTTC.

The chain combines TRBV27 with TRBJ2-1; TRBD2 matches 13 bases. Germline values: CDR1 MNHEY, CDR2 SMNVEV (reference sequence). The trim removed 6 bases at V and 9 bases at J, leaving 8 bases unmatched. There are 15 residues in the CDR3. CDR3 sequence reads: CASRLTSGGASEQFF. The CDR3 DNA reads as TGTGCCAGCAGGCTTACTAGCGGGGGGGCTAGTGAGCAGTTCTTC.

V usage is TRBV11-3 and J usage is TRBJ2-2, with D possibly TRBD1 on 7 matching bases. CDR1 and CDR2 from the germline V gene are SGHNT and YENEEA. Trimming cost V 5 bases and J 4 bases, with 14 bases left between them. This CDR3 comprises 15 residues. CDR3 coding DNA: TGTGCCAGCAGCGGAGGGGGCGCGGGCACCGGGGAGCTGTTTTTT. Amino acid sequence: CASSGGGAGTGELFF.

The chain couples TRBV18 to TRBJ1-1, with TRBD1 matching over 7 bases. This CDR3 region has 14 residues. Germline V gives CDR1 KGHSH, CDR2 LQKENI. The V segment lost 6 bases and the J segment 1 base; nucleotides outside the gene matches: 5. The CDR3 nucleotides read TGTGCCAGCTCCCCGGACAGGAAGAACACTGAAGCTTTCTTT. Translating gives CASSPDRKNTEAFF.

J is TRBJ2-7 and V is TRBV19; TRBD2 aligns across 8 bases. CDR1 and CDR2 from the germline V gene are LNHDA and SQIVND (reference sequence). The CDR3 covers 13 residues. V lost 6 bases and J lost 5; bases outside the gene matches: 6. The CDR3 sequence is CASSLAGLNEQYF. CDR3 nucleotide sequence: TGTGCCAGTAGCCTAGCGGGTCTAAACGAGCAGTACTTC.

The chain couples TRBV4-1 to TRBJ1-2, with TRBD1 matching over 8 bases. This CDR3 comprises 19 residues. The V segment lost 4 bases and the J segment 8 bases; nucleotides outside the gene matches: 24. Germline loops: CDR1 MGHRA, CDR2 YSYEKL. CDR3 residues: CASSPTQSFSGQGSSGYTF. The CDR3 nucleotides are TGCGCCAGCAGCCCTACTCAAAGTTTTTCCGGACAGGGATCGTCCGGCTACACCTTC.

The chain links TRBV10-3 to TRBJ1-2; 7 bases align to TRBD1. This CDR3 has 14 residues. CDR1 ENHRY and CDR2 SYGVKD come from the germline V gene. The V and J ends lost 6 bases and 2 bases, in that order; junction bases with no gene match: 6. The CDR3 nucleotides are TGTGCCATCAGATCCGACAGGGACAACTATGGCTACACCTTC. This encodes CAIRSDRDNYGYTF.

This rearrangement joins TRBV6-6 to TRBJ2-3, with D possibly matching TRBD1 (5 bases). The CDR3 extends over 13 amino acids. The ends were cut back, 4 bases at V and 2 bases at J, with 7 bases in the middle. Germline V gives CDR1 MNHNY, CDR2 SVGAGI (reference sequence). This CDR3 is CASSSDITDTQYF. The CDR3 DNA reads as TGTGCCAGCAGTTCGGACATCACAGATACGCAGTATTTT.

The chain employs TRBV30 and TRBJ1-1; no clear D. CDR1 is GTSNPN, CDR2 SVGIG, per germline (reference sequence). The CDR3 has 13 residues. V was shortened by 4 bases and J by 1 base, with 10 bases between the two germline ends. This CDR3 reads CAWTRWTNTEAFF. The CDR3 coding sequence is TGTGCCTGGACTCGATGGACGAACACTGAAGCTTTCTTT.

The chain employs TRBV5-1 and TRBJ2-7, with 8 bases that match TRBD2. CDR3 length equals 16 residues. Germline-derived CDR1 and CDR2 are SGHRS and YFSETQ. V lost 0 bases, J lost 4 bases, and 9 bases stayed unmatched. DNA of the CDR3: TGCGCCAGCAGCTTGGCGAGGTACGGGGGGGCGTACGAGCAGTACTTC. Its translation is CASSLARYGGAYEQYF.

V is TRBV27 and J is TRBJ2-2; 7 bases map to TRBD2. This CDR3 region has 15 residues. Germline CDR1 is MNHEY and CDR2 is SMNVEV (reference sequence). The V and J ends lost 6 bases and 6 bases, in that order; junction bases with no gene match: 10. CDR3 protein: CASSLGLGVPGELFF. In nucleotides, the CDR3 is TGTGCCAGCAGCCTCGGACTAGGGGTCCCCGGGGAGCTGTTTTTT.

The V call is TRBV4-1, the J call TRBJ1-1; TRBD1 aligns across 11 bases. In germline, CDR1 is MGHRA, CDR2 YSYEKL. This CDR3 contains 15 residues. V shed 8 bases, J shed 5 bases, and the junction held 10 bases outside the gene matches. The CDR3 DNA is TGCGCCAGCGCCAAAGGACAGGGGGCGCGTACTGAAGCTTTCTTT. This sequence encodes CASAKGQGARTEAFF.

V and J are TRBV7-8 and TRBJ2-5, with 12 positions matching TRBD2. This CDR3 has 20 amino acids. Germline V gene data show CDR1 as SGHVS and CDR2 as FQNEAQ. The ends lost 5 bases at V and 2 bases at J; junction bases unmatched: 18. CDR3 nucleotides: TGTGCCAGCAGCCGGACTAGCGGGAATTCACGTCCAAAAAAACAAGAGACCCAGTACTTC. Translated: CASSRTSGNSRPKKQETQYF.

The chain employs TRBV6-1 and TRBJ1-6, with D possibly being TRBD1 (6 bases). Germline values: CDR1 MNHNS, CDR2 SASEGT. The CDR3 runs to 15 residues. Deletions cut 0 bases from V and 7 bases from J, with 10 bases between. CDR3 nucleotides: TGTGCCAGCAGTGAAGCCTTGGACAGCAATTCACCCCTCCACTTT. Amino acid sequence: CASSEALDSNSPLHF.

V gene TRBV7-2 combines with J gene TRBJ1-1; the D gene is possibly TRBD1 (6 bases). This CDR3 contains 12 residues. Germline CDR1 and CDR2: SGHTA and FQGNSA. Trimming cost V 8 bases and J 2 bases, with 9 bases left between them. The CDR3 DNA is TGTGCCAGCGGGACAACCAACACTGAAGCTTTCTTT. This gives the protein CASGTTNTEAFF.

The chain uses TRBV19 and TRBJ1-5; D call uncertain. CDR1 is LNHDA and CDR2 is SQIVND in the germline V gene (reference sequence). This CDR3 comprises 17 residues. Trimming cost V 4 bases and J 10 bases, with 26 bases left between them. The CDR3 DNA sequence: TGTGCCAGTAGTAGGCTCCACTCCTCGAATCGGTCGGGCCCCCAGCATTTT. Its protein is CASSRLHSSNRSGPQHF. Full variable domain (remainder filled in from reference TRBV19 and TRBJ1-5): DGGITQSPKYLFRKEGQNVTLSCEQNLNHDAMYWYRQDPGQGLRLIYYSQIVNDFQKGDIAEGYSVSREKKESFPLTVTSAQKNPTAFYLCASSRLHSSNRSGPQHFGDGTRLSIL.

The rearrangement links TRBV5-1 to TRBJ2-6, with 9 bases fitting TRBD2. Germline trimming cut 2 bases from V and 0 bases from J; bases unmatched to any gene: 6. The CDR3 spans 18 residues. Germline V gene lookup returns CDR1 SGHRS and CDR2 YFSETQ. CDR3 DNA: TGCGCCAGCAGCTTATTAGCGGGGGACCTCTCTGGGGCCAACGTCCTGACTTTC. This gives the protein CASSLLAGDLSGANVLTF.

The chain links TRBV5-1 to TRBJ2-3, with D maybe TRBD2 (7 bases). Per the germline V gene, CDR1 is SGHRS and CDR2 is YFSETQ. Trimming took 3 bases from V and 2 from J, leaving 16 bases between them. This CDR3 is 16 amino acids long. CDR3 nucleotide sequence: TGCGCCAGCAGCTCCCCCGCGGGGGCCAACACAGATACGCAGTATTTT. Protein: CASSSPAGANTDTQYF. Filled out from reference TRBV5-1 and TRBJ2-3, the complete variable domain reads KAGVTQTPRYLIKTRGQQVTLSCSPISGHRSVSWYQQTPGQGLQFLFEYFSETQRNKGNFPGRFSGRQFSNSRSEMNVSTLELGDSALYLCASSSPAGANTDTQYFGPGTRLTVL.